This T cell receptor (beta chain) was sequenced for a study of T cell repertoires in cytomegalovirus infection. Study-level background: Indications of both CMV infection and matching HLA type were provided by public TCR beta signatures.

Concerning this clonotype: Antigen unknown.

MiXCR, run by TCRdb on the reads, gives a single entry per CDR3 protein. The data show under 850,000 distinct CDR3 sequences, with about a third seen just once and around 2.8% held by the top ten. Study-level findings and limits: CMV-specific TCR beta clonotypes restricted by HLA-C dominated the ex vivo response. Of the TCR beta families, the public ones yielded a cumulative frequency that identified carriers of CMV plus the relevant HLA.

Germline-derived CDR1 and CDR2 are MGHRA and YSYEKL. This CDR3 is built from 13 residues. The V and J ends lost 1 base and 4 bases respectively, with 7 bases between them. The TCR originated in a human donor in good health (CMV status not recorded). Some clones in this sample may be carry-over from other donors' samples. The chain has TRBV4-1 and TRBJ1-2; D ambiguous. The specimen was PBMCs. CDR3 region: CASSQAIFYGYTF. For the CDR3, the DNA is TGCGCCAGCAGCCAAGCAATTTTCTATGGCTACACCTTC.